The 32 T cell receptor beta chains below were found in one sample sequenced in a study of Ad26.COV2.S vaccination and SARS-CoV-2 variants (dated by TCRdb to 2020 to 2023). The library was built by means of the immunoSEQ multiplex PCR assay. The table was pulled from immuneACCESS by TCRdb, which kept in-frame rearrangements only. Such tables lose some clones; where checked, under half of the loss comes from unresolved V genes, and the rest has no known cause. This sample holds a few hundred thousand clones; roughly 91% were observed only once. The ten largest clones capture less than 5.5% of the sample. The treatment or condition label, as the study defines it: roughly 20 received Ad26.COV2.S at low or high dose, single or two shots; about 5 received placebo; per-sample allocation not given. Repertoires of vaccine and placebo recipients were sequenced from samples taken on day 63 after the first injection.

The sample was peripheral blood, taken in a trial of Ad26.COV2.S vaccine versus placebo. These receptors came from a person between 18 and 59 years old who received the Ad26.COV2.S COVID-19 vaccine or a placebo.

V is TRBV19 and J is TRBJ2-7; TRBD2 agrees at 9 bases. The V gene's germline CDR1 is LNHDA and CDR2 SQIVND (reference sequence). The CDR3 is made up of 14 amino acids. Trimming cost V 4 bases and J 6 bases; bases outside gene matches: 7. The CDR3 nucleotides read TGTGCCAGTAGTACCAGCGGGAGGTCGGGCGAGCAGTACTTC. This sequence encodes CASSTSGRSGEQYF.

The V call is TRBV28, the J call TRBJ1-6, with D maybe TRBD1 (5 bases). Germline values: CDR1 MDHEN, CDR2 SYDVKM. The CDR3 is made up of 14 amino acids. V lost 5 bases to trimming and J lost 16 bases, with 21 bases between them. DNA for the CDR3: TGTGCCAGCAGTAATCCGGGACGGACACTTCCGCTCCACTTT. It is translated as CASSNPGRTLPLHF.

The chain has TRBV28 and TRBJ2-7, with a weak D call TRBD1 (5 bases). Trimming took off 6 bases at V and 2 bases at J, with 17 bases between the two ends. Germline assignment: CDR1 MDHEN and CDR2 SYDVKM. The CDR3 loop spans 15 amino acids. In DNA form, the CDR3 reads TGTGCCAGCAGCTCATTGACAGACCCTCCCTACGAGCAGTACTTC. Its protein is CASSSLTDPPYEQYF.

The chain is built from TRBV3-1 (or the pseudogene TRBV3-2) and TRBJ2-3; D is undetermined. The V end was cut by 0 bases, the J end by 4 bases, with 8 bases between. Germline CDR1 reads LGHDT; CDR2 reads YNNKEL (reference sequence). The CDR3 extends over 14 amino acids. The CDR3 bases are TGTGCCAGCAGCCAAGATTTGTCTCCAGATACGCAGTATTTT. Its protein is CASSQDLSPDTQYF.

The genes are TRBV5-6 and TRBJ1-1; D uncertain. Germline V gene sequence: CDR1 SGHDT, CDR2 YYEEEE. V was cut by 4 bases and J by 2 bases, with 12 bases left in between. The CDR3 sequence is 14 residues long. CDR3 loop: CASSARQLNTEAFF. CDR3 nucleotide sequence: TGTGCCAGCAGCGCCAGACAATTAAACACTGAAGCTTTCTTT.

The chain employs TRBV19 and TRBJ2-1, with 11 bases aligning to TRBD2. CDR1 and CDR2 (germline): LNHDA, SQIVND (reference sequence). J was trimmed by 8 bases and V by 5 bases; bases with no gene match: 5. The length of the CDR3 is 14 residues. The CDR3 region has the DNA TGTGCCAGTAGTTCTAGCGGGAGGTGGGATGAGCAGTTCTTC. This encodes CASSSSGRWDEQFF.

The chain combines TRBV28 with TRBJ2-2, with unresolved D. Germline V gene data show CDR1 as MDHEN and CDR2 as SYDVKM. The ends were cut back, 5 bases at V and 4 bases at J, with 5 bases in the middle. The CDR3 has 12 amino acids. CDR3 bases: TGTGCCAGCAGTATTCTCACCGGGGAGCTGTTTTTT. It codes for CASSILTGELFF.

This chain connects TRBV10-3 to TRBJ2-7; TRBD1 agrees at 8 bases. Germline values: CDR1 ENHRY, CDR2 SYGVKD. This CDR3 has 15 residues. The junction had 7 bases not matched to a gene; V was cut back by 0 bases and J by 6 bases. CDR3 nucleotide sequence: TGTGCCATCAGTGAGTCGTTAGGACAGGGTCGCGAGCAGTACTTC. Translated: CAISESLGQGREQYF.

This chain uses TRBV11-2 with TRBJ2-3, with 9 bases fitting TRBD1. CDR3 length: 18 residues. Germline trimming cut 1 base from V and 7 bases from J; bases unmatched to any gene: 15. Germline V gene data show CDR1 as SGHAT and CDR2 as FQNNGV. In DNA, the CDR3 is TGTGCCAGCAGCTTAGCCCTACCGCTCGGGACAGGGCTTCATACGCAGTATTTT. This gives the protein CASSLALPLGTGLHTQYF.

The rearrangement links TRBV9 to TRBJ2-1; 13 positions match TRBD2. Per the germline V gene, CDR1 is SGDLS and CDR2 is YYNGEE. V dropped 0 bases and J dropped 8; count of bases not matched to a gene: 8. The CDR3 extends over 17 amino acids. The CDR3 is CASSVEGLAGWGDEQFF. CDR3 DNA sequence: TGTGCCAGCAGCGTAGAGGGACTAGCGGGATGGGGTGATGAGCAGTTCTTC.

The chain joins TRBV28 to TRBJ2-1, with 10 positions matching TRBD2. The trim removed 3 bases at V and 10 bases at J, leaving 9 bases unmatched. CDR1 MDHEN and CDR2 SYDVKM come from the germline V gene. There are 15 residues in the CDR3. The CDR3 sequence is CASSFPGTSAREQFF. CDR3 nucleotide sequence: TGTGCCAGCAGTTTCCCCGGGACTAGCGCTAGGGAGCAGTTCTTC.

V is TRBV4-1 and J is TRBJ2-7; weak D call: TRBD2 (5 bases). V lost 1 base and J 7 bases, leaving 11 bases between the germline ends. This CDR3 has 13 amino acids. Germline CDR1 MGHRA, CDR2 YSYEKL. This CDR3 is CASSQGPGLEQYF. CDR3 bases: TGCGCCAGCAGCCAAGGCCCGGGGTTGGAGCAGTACTTC.

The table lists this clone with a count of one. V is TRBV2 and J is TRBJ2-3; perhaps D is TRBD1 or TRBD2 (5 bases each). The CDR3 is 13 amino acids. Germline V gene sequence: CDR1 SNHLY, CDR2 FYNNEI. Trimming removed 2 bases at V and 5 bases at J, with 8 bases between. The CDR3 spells CASSESGQDTQYF. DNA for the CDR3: TGTGCCAGCAGTGAAAGCGGACAAGATACGCAGTATTTT.

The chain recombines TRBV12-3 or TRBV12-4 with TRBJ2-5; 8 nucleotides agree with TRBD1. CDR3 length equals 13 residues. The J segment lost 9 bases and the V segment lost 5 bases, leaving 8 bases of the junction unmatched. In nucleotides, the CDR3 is TGTGCCAGCAGTGTCGGGACAGGCAGGGCCCAGTACTTC. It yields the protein CASSVGTGRAQYF.

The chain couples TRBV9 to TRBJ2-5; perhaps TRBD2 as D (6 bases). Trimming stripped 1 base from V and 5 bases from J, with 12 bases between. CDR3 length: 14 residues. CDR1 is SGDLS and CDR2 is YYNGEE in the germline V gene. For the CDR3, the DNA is TGTGCCAGCAGCGTAAGCGGGTCCGGGGAGACCCAGTACTTC. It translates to CASSVSGSGETQYF.

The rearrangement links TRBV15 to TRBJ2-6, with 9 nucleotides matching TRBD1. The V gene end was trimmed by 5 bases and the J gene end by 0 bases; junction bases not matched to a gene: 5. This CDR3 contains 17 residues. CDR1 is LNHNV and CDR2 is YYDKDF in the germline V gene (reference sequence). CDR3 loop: CATSGGQGPSGANVLTF. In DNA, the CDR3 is TGTGCCACCAGCGGCGGACAGGGGCCCTCTGGGGCCAACGTCCTGACTTTC.

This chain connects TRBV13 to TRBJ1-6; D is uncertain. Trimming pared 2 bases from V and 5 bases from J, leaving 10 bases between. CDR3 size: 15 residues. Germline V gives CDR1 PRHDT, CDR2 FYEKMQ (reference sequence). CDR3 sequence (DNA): TGTGCCAGCAGCTTACGTGGGAGGGATAATTCACCCCTCCACTTT. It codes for CASSLRGRDNSPLHF. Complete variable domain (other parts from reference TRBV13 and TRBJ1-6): AAGVIQSPRHLIKEKRETATLKCYPIPRHDTVYWYQQGPGQDPQFLISFYEKMQSDKGSIPDRFSAQQFSDYHSELNMSSLELGDSALYFCASSLRGRDNSPLHFGNGTRLTVT.

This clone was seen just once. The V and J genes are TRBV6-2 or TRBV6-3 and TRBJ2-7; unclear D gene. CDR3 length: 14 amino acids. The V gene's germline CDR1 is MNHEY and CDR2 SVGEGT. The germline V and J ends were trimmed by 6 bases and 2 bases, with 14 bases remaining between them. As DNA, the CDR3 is TGTGCCAGCAGCGAAGGAGACCAAACCTACGAGCAGTACTTC. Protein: CASSEGDQTYEQYF.

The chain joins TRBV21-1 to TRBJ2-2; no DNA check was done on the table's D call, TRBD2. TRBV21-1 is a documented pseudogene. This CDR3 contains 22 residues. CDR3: CASSKSYWTSGRAALYTGELFF. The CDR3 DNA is TGTGCCAGCAGCAAATCCTACTGGACTAGCGGGAGGGCTGCGTTATACACCGGGGAGCTGTTTTTT.

Written as DNA, the CDR3 is TGTGCCAGCAGCCAAGGGGACAGGGGAGGGGATGAGCAGTTCTTC. This encodes CASSQGDRGGDEQFF. This rearrangement joins TRBV3-1 (or the pseudogene TRBV3-2) to TRBJ2-1; TRBD1 matches at 10 bases. In germline, CDR1 is LGHDT, CDR2 YNNKEL (reference sequence). The V segment lost 1 base and the J segment 8 bases; nucleotides outside the gene matches: 5. The CDR3 runs 15 residues.

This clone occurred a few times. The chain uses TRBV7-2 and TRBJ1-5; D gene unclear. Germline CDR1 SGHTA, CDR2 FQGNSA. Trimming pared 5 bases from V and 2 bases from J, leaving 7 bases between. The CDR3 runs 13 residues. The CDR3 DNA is TGTGCCAGCAGCAGAAGGGGCAATCAGCCCCAGCATTTT. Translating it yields CASSRRGNQPQHF.

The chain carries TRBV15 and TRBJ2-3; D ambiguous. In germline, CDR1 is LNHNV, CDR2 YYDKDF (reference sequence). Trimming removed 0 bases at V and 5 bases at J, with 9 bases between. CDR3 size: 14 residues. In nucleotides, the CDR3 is TGTGCCACCAGCAGAGACTTCTTCGGAGATACGCAGTATTTT. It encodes CATSRDFFGDTQYF.

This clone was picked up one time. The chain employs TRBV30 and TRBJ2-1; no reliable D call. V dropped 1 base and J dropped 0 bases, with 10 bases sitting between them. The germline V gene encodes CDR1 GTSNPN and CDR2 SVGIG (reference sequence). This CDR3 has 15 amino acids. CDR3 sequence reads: CAWSASVSSYNEQFF. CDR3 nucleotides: TGTGCCTGGAGTGCCTCCGTAAGCTCCTACAATGAGCAGTTCTTC.

The DNA of the CDR3 is TGTGCCAGCAGGTCCCCAGGGATTCAAACCTACGAGCAGTACTTC. It specifies CASRSPGIQTYEQYF. The genes are TRBV27 and TRBJ2-7, with D possibly being TRBD1 (5 bases). V lost 6 bases, J lost 2 bases, and 17 bases lay in between. Germline V lookup: CDR1 MNHEY, CDR2 SMNVEV (reference sequence). CDR3 length: 15 amino acids.

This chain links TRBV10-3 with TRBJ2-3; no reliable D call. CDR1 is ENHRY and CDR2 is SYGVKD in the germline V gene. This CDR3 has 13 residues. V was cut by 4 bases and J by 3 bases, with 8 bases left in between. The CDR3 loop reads CAISVRQTDTQYF. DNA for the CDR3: TGTGCCATCAGTGTACGGCAAACAGATACGCAGTATTTT.

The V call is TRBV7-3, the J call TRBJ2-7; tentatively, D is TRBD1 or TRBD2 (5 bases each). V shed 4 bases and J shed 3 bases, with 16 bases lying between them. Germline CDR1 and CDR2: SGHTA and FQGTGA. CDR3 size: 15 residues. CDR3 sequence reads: CASSYGAGSGYEQYF. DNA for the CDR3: TGTGCCAGCAGCTACGGGGCAGGGTCGGGCTACGAGCAGTACTTC.

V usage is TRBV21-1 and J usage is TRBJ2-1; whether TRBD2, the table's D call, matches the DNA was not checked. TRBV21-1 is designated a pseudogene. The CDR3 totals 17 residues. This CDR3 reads CASSKDGAGGFYNEQFF. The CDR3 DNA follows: TGTGCCAGCAGCAAGGATGGAGCGGGAGGGTTTTACAATGAGCAGTTCTTC.

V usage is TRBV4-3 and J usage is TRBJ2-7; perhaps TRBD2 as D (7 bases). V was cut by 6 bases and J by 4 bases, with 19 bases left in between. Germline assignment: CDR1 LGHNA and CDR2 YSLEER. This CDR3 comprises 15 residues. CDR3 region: CASSQRWGGRYEQYF. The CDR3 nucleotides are TGCGCCAGCAGTCAACGTTGGGGGGGGCGTTACGAGCAGTACTTC.

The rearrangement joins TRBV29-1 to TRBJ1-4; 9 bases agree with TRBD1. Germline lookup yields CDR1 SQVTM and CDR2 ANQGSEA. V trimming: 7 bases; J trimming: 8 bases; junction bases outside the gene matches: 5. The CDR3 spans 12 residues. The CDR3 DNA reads TGCAGCGCCCGGACAGGGGTGGAAAAACTGTTTTTT. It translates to CSARTGVEKLFF.

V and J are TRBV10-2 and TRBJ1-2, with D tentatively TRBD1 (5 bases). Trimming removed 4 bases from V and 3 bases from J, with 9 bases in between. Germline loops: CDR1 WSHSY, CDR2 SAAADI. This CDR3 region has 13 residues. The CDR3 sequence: CASSARDDYGYTF. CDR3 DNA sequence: TGCGCCAGCAGTGCGAGGGACGACTATGGCTACACCTTC.

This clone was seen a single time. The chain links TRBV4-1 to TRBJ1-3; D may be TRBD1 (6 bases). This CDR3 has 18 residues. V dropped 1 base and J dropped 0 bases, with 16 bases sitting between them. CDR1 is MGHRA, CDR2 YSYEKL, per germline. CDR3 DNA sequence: TGCGCCAGCAGCCAAGTTTTCTCGGCCAGGGGCTCTGGAAACACCATATATTTT. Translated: CASSQVFSARGSGNTIYF.

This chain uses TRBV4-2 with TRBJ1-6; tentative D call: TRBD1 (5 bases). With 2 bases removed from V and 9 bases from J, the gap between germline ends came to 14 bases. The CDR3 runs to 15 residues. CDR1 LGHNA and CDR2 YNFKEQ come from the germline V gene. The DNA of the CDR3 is TGTGCCAGCAGCCAACTCCGGGACCAGCCTTCACCCCTCCACTTT. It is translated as CASSQLRDQPSPLHF.